The present T cell receptor beta chain was sequenced within a study of blood T cell repertoires in COVID-19. Trimming cost V 5 bases and J 1 base, with 9 bases left between them. Germline-derived CDR1 and CDR2 are MDHEN and SYDVKM. This CDR3 comprises 14 residues. Original analysis: Estimated nucleated cell counts came from reference gene primer amplification. Generated by immunoSEQ multiplex PCR, the TCRdb table keeps only in-frame clones and is missing some. For V, J and clone size, that table is used; D and trimming come from the DNA. The sample lists roughly 100,000 clones, 90% occurring once. This TCR came from a man younger than 30 with COVID-19, enrolled during active disease. Sequenced sample: peripheral blood. This chain connects TRBV28 to TRBJ1-3; D gene unclear. CDR3 bases: TGTGCCAGCAGTGTGGTCCGGTCTGGAAACACCATATATTTT. Amino acids: CASSVVRSGNTIYF.